Presented here are 19 T cell receptor beta chains from one specimen sequenced in a study of breast tumors, draining lymph nodes, adjacent tissues. TCRdb re-called the multiplex PCR reads with MiXCR, one entry per CDR3 protein. This sample yields roughly 15,000 distinct CDR3 sequences, of which 40% to 65% are seen a single time; roughly 15% belongs to the top ten. Specimen: tumor-adjacent breast tissue. These receptors originate from a female donor with breast cancer. Some clones in this sample may be carry-over from other donors' samples.

This clonotype was counted many times. This chain joins TRBV29-1 and TRBJ1-1; a possible D gene is TRBD1 (6 bases). The CDR3 is 13 residues long. Germline V gene lookup returns CDR1 SQVTM and CDR2 ANQGSEA. The DNA for the CDR3 is TGCAGTGCCGCCACAGGGATGGACACTGAAGCTTTCTTT. This translates into CSAATGMDTEAFF.

DNA for the CDR3: TGTGCCACCAGCGGTTTAACAGATACGCAGTATTTT. Protein: CATSGLTDTQYF. The V gene is TRBV15, the J gene TRBJ2-3; D unclear. The CDR3 spans 12 residues. CDR1 LNHNV and CDR2 YYDKDF come from the germline V gene (reference sequence). V lost 5 bases to trimming and J lost 3 bases, with 6 bases between them.

This clonotype has ten or more counts. This chain links TRBV19 with TRBJ1-5, with a possible D match to TRBD1 (6 bases). The germline CDR1 and CDR2 sequences are LNHDA and SQIVND (reference sequence). The CDR3 consists of 14 residues. V lost 6 bases, J lost 5 bases, and 14 bases lay in between. In nucleotides, the CDR3 is TGTGCCAGTAGAAGCAGGGGTGGTGATCAGCCCCAGCATTTT. This encodes CASRSRGGDQPQHF.

The chain is built from TRBV20-1 and TRBJ2-1; a weak D match, TRBD2 (6 bases). Per germline, CDR1 DFQATT and CDR2 SNEGSKA (reference sequence). The CDR3 sequence is 13 residues long. Trimming pared 6 bases from V and 9 bases from J, leaving 18 bases between. CDR3 amino acids: CSASGEGRSEQFF. The CDR3 nucleotides are TGCAGTGCCTCGGGAGAGGGCCGGAGTGAGCAGTTCTTC.

This clonotype is categorized as medium-sized. The genes are TRBV5-8 and TRBJ2-6; unclear D gene. There are 14 residues in the CDR3. Trimming removed 4 bases at V and 0 bases at J, with 5 bases between. Per germline, CDR1 SGHTS and CDR2 YDEGEE. The CDR3 DNA is TGTGCCAGCAGCCTCATCTCTGGGGCCAACGTCCTGACTTTC. It codes for CASSLISGANVLTF.

The chain carries TRBV2 and TRBJ2-7, with D unclear. CDR1 and CDR2 from the germline V gene are SNHLY and FYNNEI. The V end was cut by 1 base, the J end by 3 bases, with 10 bases between. The CDR3 length is 14 residues. The CDR3 sequence: CASSEGAVLYEQYF. Here the CDR3 DNA reads TGTGCCAGCAGTGAAGGGGCCGTCCTCTACGAGCAGTACTTC. Drawing the rest from reference TRBV2 and TRBJ2-7, the complete variable domain is EPEVTQTPSHQVTQMGQEVILRCVPISNHLYFYWYRQILGQKVEFLVSFYNNEISEKSEIFDDQFSVERPDGSNFTLKIRSTKLEDSAMYFCASSEGAVLYEQYFGPGTRLTVT.

This clonotype was counted at least ten times. This sequence joins TRBV20-1 and TRBJ2-6; tentative D call: TRBD1 (5 bases). Per germline, CDR1 DFQATT and CDR2 SNEGSKA (reference sequence). Trimming pared 3 bases from V and 2 bases from J, leaving 11 bases between. This CDR3 is 15 amino acids long. Written as DNA, the CDR3 is TGCAGTGCTAGGGCAGGGTCGACTGGGGCCAACGTCCTGACTTTC. Protein sequence: CSARAGSTGANVLTF.

The table lists this clonotype with many counts. V and J are TRBV7-2 and TRBJ2-1; perhaps D is TRBD1 or TRBD2 (5 bases each). The CDR3 sequence is 16 residues long. Germline CDR1 reads SGHTA; CDR2 reads FQGNSA. Trimming shortened V by 2 bases and J by 7 bases, and 18 bases separated the two germline ends. As DNA, the CDR3 is TGTGCCAGCAGCTTATTGGTCTTTTCTGGGGGTAATGAGCAGTTCTTC. As protein: CASSLLVFSGGNEQFF.

As regards this clonotype: One end of the junction varies from germline; a read error may be responsible. The chain employs TRBV5-4 and TRBJ2-7; 8 nucleotides agree with TRBD2. The CDR3 extends over 14 amino acids. The germline CDR1 and CDR2 sequences are SGHNT and YYREEE (reference sequence). CDR3 in DNA: TGTGCCGGCAGCTTGGTCGGGGGGGACGACGAGCAGTACTTC. Translating it yields CAGSLVGGDDEQYF.

This clonotype was counted a few times. The chain combines TRBV28 with TRBJ1-1; D call uncertain. The germline V gene has CDR1 MDHEN and CDR2 SYDVKM. Trimming removed 6 bases from V and 5 bases from J, with 16 bases in between. The CDR3 covers 14 residues. CDR3: CASSPAGVRTEAFF. As DNA, the CDR3 is TGTGCCAGCAGCCCAGCAGGCGTGCGAACTGAAGCTTTCTTT.

V usage is TRBV7-2 and J usage is TRBJ2-3; D tentatively reads TRBD1 or TRBD2 (5 bases each). Trimming took off 3 bases at V and 6 bases at J, with 19 bases between the two ends. From germline, CDR1 is SGHTA and CDR2 FQGNSA. The CDR3 sequence is 16 residues long. Here the CDR3 reads CASSFNLGVLGDTQYF. CDR3 sequence (DNA): TGTGCCAGCAGCTTCAACCTGGGGGTACTTGGGGATACGCAGTATTTT.

Concerning this clonotype itself: The junction does not match germline at one end; this may be a read error. This sequence joins TRBV5-1 and TRBJ1-2; the match to TRBD1 covers 7 bases. This CDR3 has 13 residues. Looked up from germline, CDR1 is SGHRS and CDR2 is YFSETQ. The DNA of the CDR3 is TGTGCCAGCAGCTCCGGGACAGCTTATGGCTACACCTTC. As protein: CASSSGTAYGYTF.

This clonotype was detected only once. This chain's CDR3 is CSLVRTSGTTYEQYF. The CDR3 bases are TGCAGTCTCGTCCGGACTAGCGGGACCACCTACGAGCAGTACTTC. The chain couples TRBV20-1 to TRBJ2-7, with 12 bases identical to TRBD2. Germline values: CDR1 DFQATT, CDR2 SNEGSKA (reference sequence). V lost 8 bases to trimming and J lost 2 bases; unmatched junction nucleotides: 10. The CDR3 contains 15 residues.

This clonotype was detected many times. A much larger clone differs by one base, so this may be a read error. The chain combines TRBV4-1 with TRBJ2-1; TRBD1 might be the D (5 bases). The CDR3 loop spans 16 amino acids. Germline V gene lookup returns CDR1 MGHRA and CDR2 YSYEKL. The V and J ends lost 7 bases and 2 bases respectively, with 18 bases between them. The DNA of the CDR3 is TGCGCCAGCAACCCTCAGGGTTTGGGAACCTACAATGAGCAGTTCTTC. Its protein is CASNPQGLGTYNEQFF.

By sample fraction, this clonotype is large (0.1 to 1%). The genes are TRBV10-2 and TRBJ2-5; D might be TRBD1 (7 bases). CDR1 and CDR2 (germline): WSHSY, SAAADI. The CDR3 totals 12 residues. V lost 10 bases, J lost 5 bases, and 14 bases lay in between. DNA for the CDR3: TGCGCCAAGAAGACAGGGAGGGAGACCCAGTACTTC. This translates into CAKKTGRETQYF.

This clonotype was detected many times. The chain uses TRBV9 and TRBJ2-3; D ambiguous. The germline V gene has CDR1 SGDLS and CDR2 YYNGEE. This CDR3 is 12 amino acids long. Trimming stripped 4 bases from V and 7 bases from J, with 10 bases between. The CDR3 DNA sequence: TGTGCCAGCAGCTCTTCTGTTAATACGCAGTATTTT. This sequence encodes CASSSSVNTQYF.

The chain combines TRBV29-1 with TRBJ2-1; D tentatively reads TRBD1 or TRBD2 (7 bases each). This CDR3 region has 15 residues. V was shortened by 6 bases and J by 2 bases, with 17 bases between the two germline ends. CDR1 and CDR2 (germline): SQVTM, ANQGSEA. Here the CDR3 DNA reads TGCAGCGTCCCTAGGGGGCTAGCGGCCTACAATGAGCAGTTCTTC. It specifies CSVPRGLAAYNEQFF.

This chain links TRBV20-1 with TRBJ2-5; 8 nucleotides match TRBD2. V trimming: 3 bases; J trimming: 4 bases; junction bases outside the gene matches: 4. CDR3 length: 13 amino acids. The germline CDR1 and CDR2 sequences are DFQATT and SNEGSKA (reference sequence). CDR3 residues: CSASGRAGETQYF. The CDR3 coding sequence is TGCAGTGCTAGCGGGAGGGCAGGAGAGACCCAGTACTTC.

As regards this clonotype: Its ends do not fully match the called genes, so a read error is possible. The rearrangement uses TRBV6-2 or TRBV6-3 and TRBJ2-7; perhaps TRBD1 as D (5 bases). Germline V gene lookup returns CDR1 MNHEY and CDR2 SVGEGT. This CDR3 has 15 amino acids. The chain's CDR3 is CTSSHSQVYSYEQYF. The CDR3 bases are TGTACCAGCAGTCACTCACAGGTTTACTCCTACGAGCAGTACTTC.